Shown below are 21 T cell receptor beta chains from a single sample sequenced in a study of tumor-infiltrating lymphocytes in primary liver carcinoma. Both RNA and DNA were isolated together from approximately 22-30 mg of bulk tissue that had not been sorted. The template, roughly 510 ng total RNA, yielded TCR beta cDNA made with a constant-region primer. Modified slightly, ARM-PCR produced TCR beta libraries over three nested multiplex PCR rounds. Forward primers for TRBV1-TRBV30 and a C-beta reverse primer served the first two PCR rounds, at around 9 cycles each. A single record per CDR3 protein comes from TCRdb applying MiXCR to the multiplex PCR reads. The sample records about 37,000 distinct CDR3 sequences, roughly 80% being singletons. The sample was tumor-adjacent normal liver tissue. The source is a middle-aged man with primary liver carcinoma and hepatitis B virus infection.

This clonotype has a count of ten or more. This rearrangement joins TRBV7-3 to TRBJ2-7, with TRBD2 matching 12 bases. The V gene's germline CDR1 is SGHTA and CDR2 FQGTGA. The CDR3 covers 15 residues. V gave up 6 bases and J gave up 2 bases; unmatched junction bases: 5. The CDR3 is CASSPASGRAYEQYF. CDR3 coding DNA: TGTGCCAGCAGTCCCGCTAGCGGGAGGGCCTACGAGCAGTACTTC.

V is TRBV6-1 and J is TRBJ2-1; D is unclear. The CDR3 loop spans 13 amino acids. Trimming took 1 base from V and 8 from J, leaving 9 bases between them. Germline V gene lookup returns CDR1 MNHNS and CDR2 SASEGT. The CDR3 protein is CASSEGTWDEQFF. The CDR3 region has the DNA TGTGCCAGCAGTGAAGGGACGTGGGATGAGCAGTTCTTC.

The chain uses TRBV4-1 and TRBJ1-4, with D uncertain. Germline V CDR1 and CDR2: MGHRA, YSYEKL. V gave up 1 base and J gave up 8 bases, with 17 bases separating them. The CDR3 is made up of 16 amino acids. The CDR3 here is CASSQGGGSPGEKLFF. In nucleotides, the CDR3 is TGCGCCAGCAGCCAAGGAGGAGGGAGCCCGGGAGAAAAACTGTTTTTT.

About this clonotype: Sequence at one end of the junction differs from germline and may be a read error. V and J are TRBV28 and TRBJ2-1; TRBD2 might be the D (6 bases). CDR1 and CDR2 (germline): MDHEN, SYDVKM. CDR3 length equals 15 residues. The CDR3 DNA sequence: TGTGCCAGCTGTTTACGGGAGAGCTCCTACAATGAGCAGTTCTTC. It encodes CASCLRESSYNEQFF.

Details on this clonotype: At one end the junction does not follow the germline gene, possibly because of a read error. The rearrangement joins TRBV6-4 to TRBJ2-3, with 10 positions matching TRBD2. The CDR3 covers 17 residues. Germline loops: CDR1 MRHNA, CDR2 SNTAGT. DNA of the CDR3: TGTGCCTGCAGCCCCGGGGCTAGCGGGAGCCCTACAGATACGCAGTATTTT. This codes for CACSPGASGSPTDTQYF.

This clonotype was seen many times. The chain joins TRBV29-1 to TRBJ2-1; 7 nucleotides align to TRBD2. The junction had 11 bases not matched to a gene; V was cut back by 8 bases and J by 7 bases. CDR1 and CDR2 from the germline V gene are SQVTM and ANQGSEA. The CDR3 has 13 amino acids. CDR3 region: CSTHGGGKNEQFF. The CDR3 region has the DNA TGCAGCACTCACGGGGGAGGGAAGAATGAGCAGTTCTTC.

A remark on this clonotype: A much larger clonotype is one base distant, so this may be a read error. The chain joins TRBV5-1 to TRBJ2-7, with 11 bases matching TRBD1. CDR1 is SGHRS, CDR2 YFSETQ, per germline. The CDR3 extends over 13 amino acids. DNA for the CDR3: TGCACCAGCAACTTGGACAGGGGGCACGAGCAGTACTTC. Protein sequence: CTSNLDRGHEQYF.

To note about this clonotype: This is likely a read error, given that the CDR3 carries no conserved phenylalanine or tryptophan at its end. The rearrangement uses TRBV6-2 or TRBV6-3 and TRBJ1-1, with D unresolved. CDR1 and CDR2 (germline): MNHEY, SVGEGT. There are 13 residues in the CDR3. The CDR3 sequence: CVSSYSGRREAFS. The DNA of the CDR3 is TGTGTCAGCAGTTACTCCGGGAGAAGGGAAGCTTTCTCT.

Notes on this clonotype: The junction departs from germline at one end; a sequencing error may be responsible. The chain couples TRBV11-2 to TRBJ2-6, with 8 bases fitting TRBD1. The CDR3 totals 21 residues. From germline, CDR1 is SGHAT and CDR2 FQNNGV. The CDR3 nucleotides are TGTGTCAGCAGCATGGGGGGAGACAGGGGCATTTCCCTCTCTGGGGACAACGTCCCGACTTTC. It encodes CVSSMGGDRGISLSGDNVPTF.

A remark on this clonotype: This CDR3 is missing its conserved last phenylalanine or tryptophan, likely due to a read error. This chain connects TRBV29-1 to TRBJ2-5, with 11 bases identical to TRBD1. The germline CDR1 and CDR2 sequences are SQVTM and ANQGSEA. This CDR3 has 15 amino acids. CDR3 nucleotide sequence: TGCAGCGTTGAAGCGGACAGGGGGCGAGCAGAGACTCAGTACTCA. The encoded protein is CSVEADRGRAETQYS.

Remarks on this clonotype: No conserved phenylalanine or tryptophan ends this CDR3, so it is likely a read error. The J gene is TRBJ2-1, the V gene TRBV6-5, with 11 bases lining up with TRBD2. The CDR3 consists of 19 residues. Germline assignment: CDR1 MNHEY and CDR2 SVGAGI. CDR3 residues: CANSYSGLAGQKRYNEQFL. As DNA, the CDR3 is TGTGCCAACAGTTACTCCGGACTAGCGGGCCAAAAAAGGTACAATGAGCAGTTCTTA.

Notes on this clonotype: Since no conserved phenylalanine or tryptophan closes the CDR3, a read error is the likely cause. The chain uses TRBV28 and TRBJ1-6; no clear D. Between the trimmed V and J ends, which lost 7 bases and 2 bases, there was a span of 21 bases. The CDR3 spans 18 residues. Germline loops: CDR1 MDHEN, CDR2 SYDVKM. CDR3: CASNQPATWAAYNSPLHL. The CDR3 coding sequence is TGTGCCAGCAACCAACCCGCGACATGGGCAGCCTATAATTCACCCCTCCACCTT.

About this clonotype itself: The CDR3 carries no conserved terminal phenylalanine or tryptophan, so it likely arises from a read error. V and J are TRBV5-1 and TRBJ1-5; 7 nucleotides line up with TRBD1. CDR1 is SGHRS and CDR2 is YFSETQ in the germline V gene. The CDR3 loop spans 14 amino acids. The CDR3 sequence is CANSLGQGNQPQHL. CDR3 DNA sequence: TGCGCCAACAGCTTAGGACAGGGCAATCAGCCCCAGCATCTT.

In this sample, this clonotype turned up once. This sequence joins TRBV5-1 and TRBJ2-3, with D perhaps matching TRBD1 (5 bases). Trimming left V 2 bases short and J 5 bases short, with 12 bases between. The CDR3 has 14 amino acids. Germline V gene data show CDR1 as SGHRS and CDR2 as YFSETQ. CDR3 region: CASSFNDSQDTQYF. For the CDR3, the DNA is TGCGCCAGCAGCTTTAATGACAGTCAAGATACGCAGTATTTT.

This clonotype has a handful of counts. This may be a read error, as it is one base from a much larger clone. The V and J genes are TRBV7-9 and TRBJ2-1; 12 bases fit TRBD2. CDR3 length: 16 residues. CDR1 SEHNR and CDR2 FQNEAQ come from the germline V gene (reference sequence). The CDR3 reads CTSSPLRLAGVYEQFF. CDR3 DNA sequence: TGTACCAGCAGCCCCCTCCGACTAGCGGGAGTTTATGAGCAGTTCTTC.

Turning to this clonotype: The final CDR3 position lacks the conserved phenylalanine or tryptophan, pointing to a likely read error. Because the CDR3's place on the DNA is in doubt, the DNA is left out and the CDR3 is given as listed by TCRdb. The chain links TRBV6-1 to TRBJ2-1; the table gives TRBD2 as D, unverified against the DNA. The CDR3 is made up of 15 amino acids, end residues included. Germline V gene data show CDR1 as MNHNS and CDR2 as SASEGT. The CDR3 is CASTGLAGAGNEHFL.

About this clonotype: The junction differs from germline at one of its ends, possibly a read error. The chain uses TRBV11-2 and TRBJ2-1, with D perhaps matching TRBD2 (6 bases). Per the germline V gene, CDR1 is SGHAT and CDR2 is FQNNGV. The CDR3 runs to 16 residues. Here the CDR3 reads CARSSTMRRGYNEQFF. CDR3 in DNA: TGTGCCAGGAGCTCAACCATGAGGAGGGGTTACAATGAGCAGTTCTTC.

A remark on this clonotype: A read error may produce the germline difference seen at one junction end. CDR3 DNA: TGTGCCAGGAGTTACCAGGGCGTGGAGACCCAGTACTTC. Amino acids: CARSYQGVETQYF. The chain has TRBV6-6 and TRBJ2-5; D perhaps matches TRBD1 (5 bases). The CDR3 totals 13 residues. Germline loops: CDR1 MNHNY, CDR2 SVGAGI (reference sequence).

Points on this clonotype: As the CDR3 is not closed by the conserved phenylalanine or tryptophan, this likely results from a read error. The chain uses TRBV4-2 and TRBJ1-6, with D maybe TRBD1 (6 bases). CDR3 size: 16 residues. V lost 0 bases and J lost 10, with 16 bases in between. The V gene's germline CDR1 is LGHNA and CDR2 YNFKEQ. The CDR3 loop is CASSQDRGTIGSPLHI. The DNA for the CDR3 is TGTGCCAGCAGCCAAGATCGGGGGACAATCGGCTCACCCCTCCACATT.

As for this clonotype: Compared with germline, one end of the junction differs, possibly owing to a read error. This chain links TRBV5-1 with TRBJ1-1; maybe TRBD1 (5 bases). CDR1 SGHRS and CDR2 YFSETQ come from the germline V gene. The length of the CDR3 is 12 residues. CDR3 sequence reads: CPSSVGGTETFF. CDR3 coding DNA: TGCCCCAGCAGCGTCGGGGGTACTGAAACTTTCTTT.

Comments on this clonotype: The CDR3 does not close with the conserved phenylalanine or tryptophan, likely indicating a read error. CDR3 sequence (DNA): TGTGCCAGTGAGGGGACCGCTTCCTACGAGCAGTACCCC. Its protein is CASEGTASYEQYP. V is TRBV12-5 and J is TRBJ2-7, with D perhaps TRBD1 or TRBD2 (5 bases each). From germline, CDR1 is LGHNT and CDR2 FRNRAP. This CDR3 contains 13 residues.